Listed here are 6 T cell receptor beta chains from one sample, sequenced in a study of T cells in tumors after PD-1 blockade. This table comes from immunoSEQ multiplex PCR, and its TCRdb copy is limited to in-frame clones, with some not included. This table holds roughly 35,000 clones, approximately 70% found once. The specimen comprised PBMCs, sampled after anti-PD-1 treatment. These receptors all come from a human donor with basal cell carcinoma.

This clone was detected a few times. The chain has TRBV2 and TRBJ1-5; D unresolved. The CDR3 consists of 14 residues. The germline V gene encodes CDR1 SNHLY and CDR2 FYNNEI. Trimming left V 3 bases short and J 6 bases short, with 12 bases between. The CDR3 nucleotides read TGTGCCAGCAGTGAGGCCACGCCCCGTCAGCCCCAGCATTTT. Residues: CASSEATPRQPQHF.

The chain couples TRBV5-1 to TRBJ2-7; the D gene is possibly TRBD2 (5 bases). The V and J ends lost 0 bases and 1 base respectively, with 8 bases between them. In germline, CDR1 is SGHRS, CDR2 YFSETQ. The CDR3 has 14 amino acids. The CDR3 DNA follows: TGCGCCAGCAGCTTGGAAGCGGTTTCCTACGAGCAGTACTTC. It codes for CASSLEAVSYEQYF.

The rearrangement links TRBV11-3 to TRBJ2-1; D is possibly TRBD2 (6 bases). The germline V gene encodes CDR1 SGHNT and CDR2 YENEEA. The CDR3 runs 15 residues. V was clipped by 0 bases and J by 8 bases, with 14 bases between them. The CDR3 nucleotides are TGTGCCAGCAGCTTAGATCAAGCGGGTAGGGATGAGCAGTTCTTC. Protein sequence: CASSLDQAGRDEQFF.

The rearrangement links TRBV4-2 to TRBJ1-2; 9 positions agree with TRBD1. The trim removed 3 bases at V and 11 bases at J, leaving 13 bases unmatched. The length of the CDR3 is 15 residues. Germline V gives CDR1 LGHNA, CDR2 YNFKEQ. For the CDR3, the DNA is TGTGCCAGCAGCCATGGCGGGGGACAGGGTGAGGAGTACACCTTC. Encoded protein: CASSHGGGQGEEYTF.

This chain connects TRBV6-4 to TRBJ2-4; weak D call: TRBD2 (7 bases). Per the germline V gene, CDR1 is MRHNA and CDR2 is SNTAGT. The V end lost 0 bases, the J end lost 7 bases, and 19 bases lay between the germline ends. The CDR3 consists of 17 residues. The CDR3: CASSDSSPRWGGNIQYF. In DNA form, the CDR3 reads TGTGCCAGCAGTGACTCAAGTCCTAGGTGGGGGGGCAACATTCAGTACTTC.

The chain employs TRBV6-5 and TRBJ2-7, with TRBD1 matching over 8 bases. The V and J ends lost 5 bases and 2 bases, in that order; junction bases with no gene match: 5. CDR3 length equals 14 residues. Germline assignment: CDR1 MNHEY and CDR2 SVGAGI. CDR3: CASSRGQGTYEQYF. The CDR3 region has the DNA TGTGCCAGCAGTCGTGGACAGGGAACCTACGAGCAGTACTTC.